These T cell receptor beta chains were read from a single sample in a study of shared clonotypes between healthy human individuals. Produced via immunoSEQ multiplex PCR; TCRdb's table is partial and in-frame only. The repertoire holds about 1.5 million clones, with 95% to 99% as singletons. The material sequenced was naive CD4+ T cells sorted from blood. These receptors came from a young man in good health. CDR3s include the opening cysteine and the closing phenylalanine or tryptophan. The order of the fields is CDR3 protein, clone size, J gene, V gene. Size is stated for part of the rows, as once, few or many counts, or as a class when the clone is expanded.

cdr3_aa: CASSLDRGEAFF; clone_size: NA; j_call: TRBJ1-1; v_call: TRBV5-1
cdr3_aa: CASSLGQGDTGELFF; clone_size: NA; j_call: TRBJ2-2; v_call: TRBV28
cdr3_aa: CASSWGQINTEAFF; clone_size: NA; j_call: TRBJ1-1; v_call: TRBV5-5
cdr3_aa: CASSLYVASGNNEQFF; clone_size: once; j_call: TRBJ2-1; v_call: TRBV28
cdr3_aa: CASSSLAGVYYEQYF; clone_size: NA; j_call: TRBJ2-7; v_call: TRBV28
cdr3_aa: CASSPDRVSNEKLFF; clone_size: NA; j_call: TRBJ1-4; v_call: TRBV18
cdr3_aa: CASSDLRRRAPKQYF; clone_size: NA; j_call: TRBJ2-7; v_call: TRBV6-4
cdr3_aa: CACKGATNEKLFF; clone_size: NA; j_call: TRBJ1-4; v_call: TRBV28
cdr3_aa: CASSLLGQGHSGANVLTF; clone_size: once; j_call: TRBJ2-6; v_call: TRBV11-2
cdr3_aa: CASSLEGGQYF; clone_size: NA; j_call: TRBJ2-7; v_call: TRBV7-9